This entry features one TCR beta chain sequence. This entry comes from a study of T-cell reconstitution after alpha-beta-depleted transplantation in children. CDR3 size: 15 residues. V dropped 8 bases and J dropped 5 bases, with 16 bases sitting between them. Germline CDR1 and CDR2: ENHRY and SYGVKD. Unique molecular identifiers were used in preparing the TCRbeta library. TCRdb re-called the PCR reads through MiXCR, storing one row per CDR3 protein. The top ten hold about 3.1% of the sample, which has roughly 500,000 distinct CDR3 sequences, 18% seen once. This chain connects TRBV10-3 to TRBJ2-6; tentative D call: TRBD2 (6 bases). This clonotype originated in a human donor who donated a stem cell graft to a child with acute lymphoblastic leukemia. This specimen was PBMCs from the stem cell graft donor, taken from the stem cell graft. The CDR3 loop is CAIGGGGDRANVLTF. CDR3 sequence (DNA): TGTGCCATCGGTGGTGGAGGGGATAGGGCCAACGTCCTGACTTTC.